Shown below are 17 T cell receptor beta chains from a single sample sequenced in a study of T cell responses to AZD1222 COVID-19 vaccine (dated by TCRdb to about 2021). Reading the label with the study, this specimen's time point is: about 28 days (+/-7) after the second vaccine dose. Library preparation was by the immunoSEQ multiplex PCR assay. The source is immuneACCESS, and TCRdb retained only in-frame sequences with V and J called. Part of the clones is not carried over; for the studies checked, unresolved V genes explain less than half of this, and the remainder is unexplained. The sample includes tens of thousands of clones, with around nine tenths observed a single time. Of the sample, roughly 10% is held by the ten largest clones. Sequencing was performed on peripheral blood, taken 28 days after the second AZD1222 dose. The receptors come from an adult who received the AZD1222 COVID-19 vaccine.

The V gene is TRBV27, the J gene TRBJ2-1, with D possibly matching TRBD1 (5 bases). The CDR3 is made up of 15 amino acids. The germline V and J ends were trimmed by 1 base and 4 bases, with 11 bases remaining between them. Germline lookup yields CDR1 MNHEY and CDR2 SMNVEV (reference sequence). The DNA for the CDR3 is TGTGCCAGCAGTTTATTACTGGGGCAGTACAATGAGCAGTTCTTC. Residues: CASSLLLGQYNEQFF.

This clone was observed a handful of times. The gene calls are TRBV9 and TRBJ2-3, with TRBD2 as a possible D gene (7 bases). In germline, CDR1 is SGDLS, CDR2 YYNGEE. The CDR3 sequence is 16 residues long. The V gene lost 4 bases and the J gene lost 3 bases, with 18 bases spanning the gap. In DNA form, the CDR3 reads TGTGCCAGCAGCCCTGAAGGGGGGGGGCCTACAGATACGCAGTATTTT. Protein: CASSPEGGGPTDTQYF.

The CDR3 DNA follows: TGTGCCAGTAGTATAGATTCGGGGGTTTACAGTCAGCCCCAGCATTTT. Encoded protein: CASSIDSGVYSQPQHF. The chain employs TRBV19 and TRBJ1-5, with D maybe TRBD1 (5 bases). Trimming took off 0 bases at V and 6 bases at J, with 15 bases between the two ends. The CDR3 has 16 residues. CDR1 is LNHDA and CDR2 is SQIVND in the germline V gene (reference sequence).

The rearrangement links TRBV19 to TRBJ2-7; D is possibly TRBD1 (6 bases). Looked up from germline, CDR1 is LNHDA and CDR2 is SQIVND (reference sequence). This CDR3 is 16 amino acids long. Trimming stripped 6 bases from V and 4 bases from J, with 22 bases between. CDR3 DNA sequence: TGTGCCAGTAGCGGACAGAGCGGAACCCCCTGGTACGAGCAGTACTTC. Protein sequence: CASSGQSGTPWYEQYF.

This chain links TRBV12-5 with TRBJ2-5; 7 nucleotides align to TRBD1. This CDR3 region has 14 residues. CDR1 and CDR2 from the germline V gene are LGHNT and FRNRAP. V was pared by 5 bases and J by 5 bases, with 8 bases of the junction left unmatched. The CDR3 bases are TGTGCTAGTGGTCCTGACAGGGTATGGGAGACCCAGTACTTC. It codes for CASGPDRVWETQYF.

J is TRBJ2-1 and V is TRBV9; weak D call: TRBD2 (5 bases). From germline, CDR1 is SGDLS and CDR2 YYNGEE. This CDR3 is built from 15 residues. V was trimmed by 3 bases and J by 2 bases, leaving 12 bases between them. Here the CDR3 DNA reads TGTGCCAGCAGCGCAAGTGGACTTGCCTACAATGAGCAGTTCTTC. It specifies CASSASGLAYNEQFF.

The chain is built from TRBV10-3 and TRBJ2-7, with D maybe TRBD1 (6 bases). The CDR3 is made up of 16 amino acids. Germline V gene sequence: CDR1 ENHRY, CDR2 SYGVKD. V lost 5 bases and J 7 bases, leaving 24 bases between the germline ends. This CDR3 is CAISNTGRDTFWEQYF. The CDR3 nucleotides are TGTGCCATCAGTAACACGGGTCGGGACACCTTTTGGGAGCAGTACTTC.

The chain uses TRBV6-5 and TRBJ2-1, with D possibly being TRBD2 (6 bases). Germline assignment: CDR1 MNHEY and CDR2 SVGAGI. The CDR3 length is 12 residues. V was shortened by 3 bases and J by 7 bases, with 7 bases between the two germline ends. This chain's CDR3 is CASSYGGNEQFF. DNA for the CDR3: TGTGCCAGCAGTTATGGGGGGAATGAGCAGTTCTTC.

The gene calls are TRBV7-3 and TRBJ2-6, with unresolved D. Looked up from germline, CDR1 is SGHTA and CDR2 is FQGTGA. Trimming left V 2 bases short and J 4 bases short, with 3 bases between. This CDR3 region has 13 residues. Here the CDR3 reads CASSLLGANVLTF. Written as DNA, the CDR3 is TGTGCCAGCAGCTTACTCGGGGCCAACGTCCTGACTTTC.

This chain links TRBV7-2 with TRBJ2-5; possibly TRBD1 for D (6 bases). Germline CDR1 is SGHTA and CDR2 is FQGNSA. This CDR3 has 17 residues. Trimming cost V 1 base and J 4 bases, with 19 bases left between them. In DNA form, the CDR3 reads TGTGCCAGCAGCTTAGGCCTGTCGGACAGAAGCCTAGAGACCCAGTACTTC. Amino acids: CASSLGLSDRSLETQYF. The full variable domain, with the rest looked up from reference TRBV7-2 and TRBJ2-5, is GAGVSQSPSNKVTEKGKDVELRCDPISGHTALYWYRQSLGQGLEFLIYFQGNSAPDKSGLPSDRFSAERTGGSVSTLTIQRTQQEDSAVYLCASSLGLSDRSLETQYFGPGTRLLVL.

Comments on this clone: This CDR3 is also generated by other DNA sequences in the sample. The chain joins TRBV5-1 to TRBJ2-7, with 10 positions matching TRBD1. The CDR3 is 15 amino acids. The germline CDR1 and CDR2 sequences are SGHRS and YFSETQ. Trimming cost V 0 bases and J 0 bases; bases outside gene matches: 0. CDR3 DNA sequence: TGCGCCAGCAGCTTGGGACAGGGGGCCTCCTACGAGCAGTACTTC. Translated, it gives CASSLGQGASYEQYF.

CDR3 nucleotides: TGTGCCAGCAGCTTGCAGGGGACAAGCTCCTACGAGCAGTACTTC. Its translation is CASSLQGTSSYEQYF. The rearrangement uses TRBV7-9 and TRBJ2-7; D may be TRBD1 (6 bases). Per the germline V gene, CDR1 is SEHNR and CDR2 is FQNEAQ (reference sequence). The V end lost 3 bases, the J end lost 0 bases, and 12 bases lay between the germline ends. This CDR3 contains 15 residues.

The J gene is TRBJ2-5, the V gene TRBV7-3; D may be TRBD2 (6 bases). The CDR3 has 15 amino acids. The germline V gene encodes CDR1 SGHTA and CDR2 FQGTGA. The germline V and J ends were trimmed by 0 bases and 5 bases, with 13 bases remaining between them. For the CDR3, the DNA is TGTGCCAGCAGCTTAACTGTCGGGGGACGGGAGACCCAGTACTTC. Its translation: CASSLTVGGRETQYF.

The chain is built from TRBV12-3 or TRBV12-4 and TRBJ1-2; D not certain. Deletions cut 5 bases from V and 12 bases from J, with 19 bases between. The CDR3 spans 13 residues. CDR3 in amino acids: CASSPRGSSRHTF. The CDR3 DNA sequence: TGTGCCAGCAGTCCCCGGGGATCCTCGAGACACACCTTC.

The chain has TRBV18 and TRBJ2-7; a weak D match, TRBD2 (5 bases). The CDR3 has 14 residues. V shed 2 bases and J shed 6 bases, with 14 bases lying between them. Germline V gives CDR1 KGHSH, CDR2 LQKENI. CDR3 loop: CASSPAGISREQYF. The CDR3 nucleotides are TGTGCCAGCTCACCAGCGGGCATCTCACGCGAGCAGTACTTC.

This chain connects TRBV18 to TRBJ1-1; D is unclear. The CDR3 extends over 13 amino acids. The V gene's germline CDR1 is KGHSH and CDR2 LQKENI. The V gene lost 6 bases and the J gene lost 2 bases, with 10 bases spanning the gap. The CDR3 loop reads CASSTEINTEAFF. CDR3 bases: TGTGCCAGCTCCACAGAGATTAACACTGAAGCTTTCTTT. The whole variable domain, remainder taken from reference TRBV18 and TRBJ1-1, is NAGVMQNPRHLVRRRGQEARLRCSPMKGHSHVYWYRQLPEEGLKFMVYLQKENIIDESGMPKERFSAEFPKEGPSILRIQQVVRGDSAAYFCASSTEINTEAFFGQGTRLTVV.

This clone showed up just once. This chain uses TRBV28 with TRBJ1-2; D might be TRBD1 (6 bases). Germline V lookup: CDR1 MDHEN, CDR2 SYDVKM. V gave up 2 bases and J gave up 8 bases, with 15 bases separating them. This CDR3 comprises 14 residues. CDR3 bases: TGTGCCAGCAGTTTACCTCAACAGGGAAGGGGCTACACCTTC. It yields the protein CASSLPQQGRGYTF.